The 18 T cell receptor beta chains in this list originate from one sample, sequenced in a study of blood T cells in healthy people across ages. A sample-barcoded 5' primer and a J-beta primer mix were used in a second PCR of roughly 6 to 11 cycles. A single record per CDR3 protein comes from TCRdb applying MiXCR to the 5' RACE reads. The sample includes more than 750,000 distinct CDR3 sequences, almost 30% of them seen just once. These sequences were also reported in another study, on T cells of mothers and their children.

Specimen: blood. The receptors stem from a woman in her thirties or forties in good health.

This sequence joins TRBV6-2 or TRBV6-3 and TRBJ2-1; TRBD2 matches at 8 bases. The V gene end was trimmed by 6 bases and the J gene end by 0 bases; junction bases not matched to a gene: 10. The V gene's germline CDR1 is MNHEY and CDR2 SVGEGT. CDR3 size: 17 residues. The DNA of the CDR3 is TGTGCCAGCAGCCACTCGGGCGGGGGGCGCTCCTACAATGAGCAGTTCTTC. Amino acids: CASSHSGGGRSYNEQFF.

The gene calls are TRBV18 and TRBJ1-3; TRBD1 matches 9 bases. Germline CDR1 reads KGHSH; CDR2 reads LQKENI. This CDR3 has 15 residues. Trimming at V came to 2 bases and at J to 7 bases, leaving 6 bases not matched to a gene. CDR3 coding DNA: TGTGCCAGCTCACCAATCGGACAGGGGAGGAACACCATATATTTT. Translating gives CASSPIGQGRNTIYF.

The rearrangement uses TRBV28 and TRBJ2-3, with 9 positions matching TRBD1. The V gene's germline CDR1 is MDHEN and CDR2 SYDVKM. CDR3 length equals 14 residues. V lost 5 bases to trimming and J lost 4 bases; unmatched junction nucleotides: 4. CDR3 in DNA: TGTGCCAGCAGTGGGACAGGGCTCGCAGATACGCAGTATTTT. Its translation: CASSGTGLADTQYF.

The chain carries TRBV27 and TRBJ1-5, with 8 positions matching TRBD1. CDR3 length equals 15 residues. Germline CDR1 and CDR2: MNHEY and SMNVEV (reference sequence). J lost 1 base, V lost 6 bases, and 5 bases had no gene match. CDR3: CASSFRGPSNQPQHF. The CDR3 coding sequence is TGTGCCAGCAGCTTCAGGGGGCCCAGCAATCAGCCCCAGCATTTT.

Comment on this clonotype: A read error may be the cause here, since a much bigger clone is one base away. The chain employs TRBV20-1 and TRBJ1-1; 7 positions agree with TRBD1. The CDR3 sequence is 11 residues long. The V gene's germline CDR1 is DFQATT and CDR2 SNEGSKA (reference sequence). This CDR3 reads CGARRDSEAFF. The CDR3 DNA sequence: TGCGGTGCTAGGAGGGACAGTGAAGCTTTCTTT.

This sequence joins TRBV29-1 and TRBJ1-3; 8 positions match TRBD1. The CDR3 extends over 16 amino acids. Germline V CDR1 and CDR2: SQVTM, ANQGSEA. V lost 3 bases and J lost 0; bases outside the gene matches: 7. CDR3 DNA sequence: TGCAGCGTTGACCCCGGGACAGGTCACTCTGGAAACACCATATATTTT. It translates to CSVDPGTGHSGNTIYF.

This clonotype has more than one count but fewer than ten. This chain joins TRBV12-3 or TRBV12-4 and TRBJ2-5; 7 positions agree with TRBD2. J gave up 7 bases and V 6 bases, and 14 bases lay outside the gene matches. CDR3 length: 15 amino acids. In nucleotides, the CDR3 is TGTGCCAGCAGCCTGGGGGGGAGTTTGGGAGGGACCCAGTACTTC. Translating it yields CASSLGGSLGGTQYF.

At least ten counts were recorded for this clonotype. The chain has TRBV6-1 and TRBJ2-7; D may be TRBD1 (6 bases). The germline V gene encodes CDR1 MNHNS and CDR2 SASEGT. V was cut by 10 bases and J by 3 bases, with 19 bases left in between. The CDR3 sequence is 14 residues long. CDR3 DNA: TGTGCCATTCAGGGGACCGGGATCCACTACGAGCAGTACTTC. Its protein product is CAIQGTGIHYEQYF.

The CDR3 bases are TGTGCCAGCAGCCCGACAGGGATGGTTACTGAAGCTTTCTTT. It codes for CASSPTGMVTEAFF. This chain connects TRBV3-1 to TRBJ1-1; 7 bases are shared with TRBD1. CDR3 length equals 14 residues. J was trimmed by 5 bases and V by 4 bases; bases with no gene match: 7. The germline CDR1 and CDR2 sequences are LGHDT and YNNKEL (reference sequence).

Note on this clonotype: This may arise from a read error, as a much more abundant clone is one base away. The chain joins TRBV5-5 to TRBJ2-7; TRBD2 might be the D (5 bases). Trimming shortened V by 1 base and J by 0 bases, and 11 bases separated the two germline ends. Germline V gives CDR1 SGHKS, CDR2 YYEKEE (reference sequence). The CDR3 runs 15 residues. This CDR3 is CASSLRRASSYEQYF. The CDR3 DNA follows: TGTGCCAGCAGCTTGAGGCGGGCTTCCTCCTACGAGCAGTACTTC.

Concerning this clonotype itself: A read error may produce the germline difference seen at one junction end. CDR3 protein: CASSLTGGASSGANVRTF. The CDR3 nucleotides read TGTGCCAGCAGCTTGACAGGGGGCGCATCTTCCGGGGCCAACGTCCGGACTTTC. The V gene is TRBV11-2, the J gene TRBJ2-6; 10 bases align to TRBD1. Looked up from germline, CDR1 is SGHAT and CDR2 is FQNNGV. This CDR3 region has 18 residues.

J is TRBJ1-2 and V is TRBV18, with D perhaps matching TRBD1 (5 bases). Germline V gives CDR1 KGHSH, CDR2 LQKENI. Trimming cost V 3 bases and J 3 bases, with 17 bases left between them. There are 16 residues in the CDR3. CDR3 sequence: CASSPFIDSSHYGYTF. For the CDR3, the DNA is TGTGCCAGCTCACCTTTCATCGACAGTTCTCACTATGGCTACACCTTC.

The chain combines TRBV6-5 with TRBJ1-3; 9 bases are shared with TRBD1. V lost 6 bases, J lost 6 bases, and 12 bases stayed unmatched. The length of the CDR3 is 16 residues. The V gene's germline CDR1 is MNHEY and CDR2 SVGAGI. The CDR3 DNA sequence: TGTGCCAGCAGCCCTTACGGGACAGGGATTAAAAACACCATATATTTT. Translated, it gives CASSPYGTGIKNTIYF.

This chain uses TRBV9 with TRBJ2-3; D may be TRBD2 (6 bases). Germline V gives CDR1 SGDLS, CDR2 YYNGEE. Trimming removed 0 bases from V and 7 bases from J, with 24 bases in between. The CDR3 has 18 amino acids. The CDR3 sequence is CASSVVPAGRGTTNTQYF. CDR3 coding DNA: TGTGCCAGCAGCGTAGTTCCAGCGGGTCGCGGAACGACCAATACGCAGTATTTT. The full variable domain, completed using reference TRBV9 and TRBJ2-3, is DSGVTQTPKHLITATGQRVTLRCSPRSGDLSVYWYQQSLDQGLQFLIQYYNGEERAKGNILERFSAQQFPDLHSELNLSSLELGDSALYFCASSVVPAGRGTTNTQYFGPGTRLTVL.

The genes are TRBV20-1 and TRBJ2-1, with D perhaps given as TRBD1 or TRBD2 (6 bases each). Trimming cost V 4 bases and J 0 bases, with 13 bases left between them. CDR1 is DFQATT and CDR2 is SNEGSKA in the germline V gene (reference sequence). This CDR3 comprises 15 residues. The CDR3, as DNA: TGCAGTGCTAACGGGGGCCTTAGCTCCTACAATGAGCAGTTCTTC. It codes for CSANGGLSSYNEQFF.

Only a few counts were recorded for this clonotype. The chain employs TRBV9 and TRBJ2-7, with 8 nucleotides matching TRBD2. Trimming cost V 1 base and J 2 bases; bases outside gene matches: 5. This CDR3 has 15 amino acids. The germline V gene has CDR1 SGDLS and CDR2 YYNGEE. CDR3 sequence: CASSVSPGLAYEQYF. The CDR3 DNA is TGTGCCAGCAGCGTAAGCCCGGGACTAGCCTACGAGCAGTACTTC.

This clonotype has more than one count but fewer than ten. The CDR3 loop reads CASSVTGANTEAFF. The CDR3 DNA reads TGTGCCAGCAGTGTGACAGGGGCGAACACTGAAGCTTTCTTT. The genes are TRBV9 and TRBJ1-1, with 8 bases matching TRBD1. After removal of 5 bases from V and 1 base from J, the junction contained 4 bases not matched to a gene. CDR3 size: 14 residues. Looked up from germline, CDR1 is SGDLS and CDR2 is YYNGEE.

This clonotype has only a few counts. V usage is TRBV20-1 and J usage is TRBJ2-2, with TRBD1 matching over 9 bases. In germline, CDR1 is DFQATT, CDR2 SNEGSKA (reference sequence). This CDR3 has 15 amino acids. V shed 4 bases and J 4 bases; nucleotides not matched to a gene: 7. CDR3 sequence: CSAIQGAVGTGELFF. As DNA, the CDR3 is TGCAGTGCTATACAGGGGGCCGTGGGCACCGGGGAGCTGTTTTTT.